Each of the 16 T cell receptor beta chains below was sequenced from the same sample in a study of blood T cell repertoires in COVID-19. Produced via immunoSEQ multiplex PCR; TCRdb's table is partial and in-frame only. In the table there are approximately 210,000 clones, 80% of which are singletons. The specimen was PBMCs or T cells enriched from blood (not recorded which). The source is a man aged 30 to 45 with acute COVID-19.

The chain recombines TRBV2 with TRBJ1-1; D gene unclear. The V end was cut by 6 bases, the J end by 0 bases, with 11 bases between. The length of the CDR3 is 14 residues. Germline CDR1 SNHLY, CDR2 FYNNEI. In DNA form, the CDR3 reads TGTGCCAGCAGGAGTAGCTATTTGAACACTGAAGCTTTCTTT. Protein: CASRSSYLNTEAFF.

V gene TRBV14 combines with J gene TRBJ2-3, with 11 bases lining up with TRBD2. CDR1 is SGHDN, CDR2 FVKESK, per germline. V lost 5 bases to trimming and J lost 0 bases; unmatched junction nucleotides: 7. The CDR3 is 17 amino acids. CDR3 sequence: CASSSIAGGQSTDTQYF. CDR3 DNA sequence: TGTGCCAGCAGCTCAATAGCGGGGGGGCAGAGCACAGATACGCAGTATTTT. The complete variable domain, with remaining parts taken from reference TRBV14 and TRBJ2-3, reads EAGVTQFPSHSVIEKGQTVTLRCDPISGHDNLYWYRRVMGKEIKFLLHFVKESKQDESGMPNNRFLAERTGGTYSTLKVQPAELEDSGVYFCASSSIAGGQSTDTQYFGPGTRLTVL.

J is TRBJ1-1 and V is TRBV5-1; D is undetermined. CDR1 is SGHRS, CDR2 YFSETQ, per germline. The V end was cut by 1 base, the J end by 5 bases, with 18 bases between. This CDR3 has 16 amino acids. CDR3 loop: CASSLSTLLITTEAFF. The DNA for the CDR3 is TGCGCCAGCAGCTTGAGTACCCTTTTAATCACTACTGAAGCTTTCTTT.

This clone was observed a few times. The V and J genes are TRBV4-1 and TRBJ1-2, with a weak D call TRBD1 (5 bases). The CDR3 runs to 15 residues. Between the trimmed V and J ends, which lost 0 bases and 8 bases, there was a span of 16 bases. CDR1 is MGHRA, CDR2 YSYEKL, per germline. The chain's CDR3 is CASSQEGTNPRGYTF. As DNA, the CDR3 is TGCGCCAGCAGCCAAGAGGGGACTAACCCTCGGGGCTACACCTTC.

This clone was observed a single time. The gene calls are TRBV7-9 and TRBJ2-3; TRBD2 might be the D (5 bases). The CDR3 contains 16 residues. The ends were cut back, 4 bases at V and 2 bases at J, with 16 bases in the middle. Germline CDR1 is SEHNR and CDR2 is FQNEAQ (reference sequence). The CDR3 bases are TGTGCCAGCAGCTCTACGAGGGCAGCCTCCACAGATACGCAGTATTTT. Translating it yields CASSSTRAASTDTQYF.

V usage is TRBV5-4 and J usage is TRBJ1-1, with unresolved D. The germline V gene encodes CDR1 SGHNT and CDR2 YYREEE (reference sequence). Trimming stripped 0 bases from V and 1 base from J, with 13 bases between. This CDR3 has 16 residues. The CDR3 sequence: CASSLDTVSANTEAFF. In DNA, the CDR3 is TGTGCCAGCAGCTTGGATACAGTCTCCGCGAACACTGAAGCTTTCTTT. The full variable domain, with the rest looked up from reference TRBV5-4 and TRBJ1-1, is ETGVTQSPTHLIKTRGQQVTLRCSSQSGHNTVSWYQQALGQGPQFIFQYYREEENGRGNFPPRFSGLQFPNYSSELNVNALELDDSALYLCASSLDTVSANTEAFFGQGTRLTVV.

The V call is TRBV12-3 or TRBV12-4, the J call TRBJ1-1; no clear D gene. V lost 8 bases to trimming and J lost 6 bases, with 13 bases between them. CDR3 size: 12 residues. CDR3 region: CASLRSYSEAFF. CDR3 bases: TGTGCCAGCCTGCGCTCTTACTCTGAAGCTTTCTTT.

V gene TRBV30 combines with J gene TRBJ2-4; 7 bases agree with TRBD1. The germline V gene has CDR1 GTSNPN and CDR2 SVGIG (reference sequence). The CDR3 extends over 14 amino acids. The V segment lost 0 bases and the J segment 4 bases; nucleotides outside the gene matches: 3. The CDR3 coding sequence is TGTGCCTGGAGTGTCCCGGGACAGAAAAACATTCAGTACTTC. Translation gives CAWSVPGQKNIQYF. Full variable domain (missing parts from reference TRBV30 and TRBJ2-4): SQTIHQWPATLVQPVGSPLSLECTVEGTSNPNLYWYRQAAGRGLQLLFYSVGIGQISSEVPQNLSASRPQDRQFILSSKKLLLSDSGFYLCAWSVPGQKNIQYFGAGTRLSVL.

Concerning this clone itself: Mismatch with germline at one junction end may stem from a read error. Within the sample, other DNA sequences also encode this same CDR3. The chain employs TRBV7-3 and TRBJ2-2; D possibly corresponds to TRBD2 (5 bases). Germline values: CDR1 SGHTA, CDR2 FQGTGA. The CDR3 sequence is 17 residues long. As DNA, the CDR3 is TGTGCCAGTAGCTTAAACCCCCAAGGAGGCAACACCGGGGAGCTGTTTTTT. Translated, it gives CASSLNPQGGNTGELFF.

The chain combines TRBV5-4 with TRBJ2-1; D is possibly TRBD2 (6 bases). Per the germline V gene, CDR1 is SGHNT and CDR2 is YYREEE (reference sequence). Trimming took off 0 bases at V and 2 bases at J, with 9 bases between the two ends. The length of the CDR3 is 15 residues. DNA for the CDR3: TGTGCCAGCAGCTTGGTGGGGGGAACCTACAATGAGCAGTTCTTC. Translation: CASSLVGGTYNEQFF.

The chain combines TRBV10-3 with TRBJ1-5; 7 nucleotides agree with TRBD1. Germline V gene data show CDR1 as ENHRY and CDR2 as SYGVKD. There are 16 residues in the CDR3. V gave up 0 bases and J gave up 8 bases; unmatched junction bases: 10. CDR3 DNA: TGTGCCATCAGTGAGTCATACAGGGGATCGAGGGAGCCCCAGCATTTT. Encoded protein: CAISESYRGSREPQHF.

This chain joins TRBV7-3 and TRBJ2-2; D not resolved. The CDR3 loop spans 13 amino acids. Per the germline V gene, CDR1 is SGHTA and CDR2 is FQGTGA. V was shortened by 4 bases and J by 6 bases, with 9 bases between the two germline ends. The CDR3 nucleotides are TGTGCCAGCAGCTATCGTGTCGCCGGGGAGCTGTTTTTT. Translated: CASSYRVAGELFF.

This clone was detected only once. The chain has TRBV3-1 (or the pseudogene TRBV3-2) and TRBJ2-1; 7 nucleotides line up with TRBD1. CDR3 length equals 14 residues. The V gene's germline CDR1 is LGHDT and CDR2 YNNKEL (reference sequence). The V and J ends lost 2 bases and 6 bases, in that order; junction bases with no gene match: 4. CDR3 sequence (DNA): TGTGCCAGCAGCCAAAGACAGGGTTCCAATGAGCAGTTCTTC. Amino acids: CASSQRQGSNEQFF.

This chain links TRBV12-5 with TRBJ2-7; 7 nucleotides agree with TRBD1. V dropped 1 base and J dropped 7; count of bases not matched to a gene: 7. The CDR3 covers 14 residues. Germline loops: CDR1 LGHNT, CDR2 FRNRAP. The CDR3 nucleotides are TGTGCTAGTGGTTTGGGACAGGGCTCTTGGGAGCAGTACTTC. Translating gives CASGLGQGSWEQYF.

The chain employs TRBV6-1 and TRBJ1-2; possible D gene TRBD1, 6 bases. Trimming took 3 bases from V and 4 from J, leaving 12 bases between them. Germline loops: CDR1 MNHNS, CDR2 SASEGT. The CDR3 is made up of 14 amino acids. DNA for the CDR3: TGTGCCAGCAGTGAGTACAGGGTAGGCTATGGCTACACCTTC. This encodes CASSEYRVGYGYTF.

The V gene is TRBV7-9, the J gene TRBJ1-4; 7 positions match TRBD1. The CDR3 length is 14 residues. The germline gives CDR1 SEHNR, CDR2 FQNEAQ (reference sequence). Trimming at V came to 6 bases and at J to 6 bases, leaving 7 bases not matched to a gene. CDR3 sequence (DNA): TGTGCCAGCAGGGACAGGTCGGAGGATGAAAAACTGTTTTTT. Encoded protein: CASRDRSEDEKLFF.